This TCR beta chain derives from a study of beta chain features in type 1 diabetes. The study, taken as a whole, reports: Patients showed naive, central memory and Treg TCRB repertoires that appeared more similar than those of healthy donors.

About this clone: The antigen is not known.

Trimming took off 5 bases at V and 7 bases at J, with 9 bases between the two ends. Germline loops: CDR1 SNHLY, CDR2 FYNNEI. CDR3 length: 12 residues. Of the isolated RNA, all was reverse transcribed, and so the sequenced material was expressed TCRB transcripts. TCRdb's table, derived via immunoSEQ multiplex PCR, lists solely in-frame clones and lacks some. The top ten clones hold around 0.03% of a sample with nearly 250,000 clones, roughly 14% of them seen once. This chain connects TRBV2 to TRBJ2-1; a weak D match, TRBD1 (5 bases). This clonotype originated in a woman between 40 and 50 years old in good health. Sequencing was done on a sample of naive CD4+ T cells from blood. CDR3 nucleotides: TGTGCCAGCAGTCTCAGGGTTAATGAGCAGTTCTTC. It encodes CASSLRVNEQFF.